This TCR beta chain was identified in a study of T cells and Merkel cell carcinoma outcomes. As regards this clone: Its antigen remains unknown.

General study findings and limits: Reportedly, T-cell repertoire with density predicts Merkel cell carcinoma outcomes.

V trimming: 1 base; J trimming: 6 bases; junction bases outside the gene matches: 3. Germline V CDR1 and CDR2: SGHTA, FQGTGA. The CDR3 contains 16 residues. Produced via immunoSEQ multiplex PCR; TCRdb's table is partial and in-frame only. The sample yields 15,000 or so clones, around 87% seen once. The chain combines TRBV7-3 with TRBJ2-1; 13 bases align to TRBD2. This clonotype was obtained from a human donor with Merkel cell carcinoma. Material: tumor tissue from Merkel cell carcinoma. In DNA, the CDR3 is TGTGCCAGCAGCTTAATACTAGCGGGGGGGCGCAATGAGCAGTTCTTC. Translating gives CASSLILAGGRNEQFF. Complete variable domain (other parts from reference TRBV7-3 and TRBJ2-1): GAGVSQTPSNKVTEKGKYVELRCDPISGHTALYWYRQSLGQGPEFLIYFQGTGAADDSGLPNDRFFAVRPEGSVSTLKIQRTERGDSAVYLCASSLILAGGRNEQFFGPGTRLTVL.